The rows below give T cell receptor beta chains drawn from one sample of a study of neurological immune-mediated disorders. TCRdb processed the 5' RACE reads anew with MiXCR; each CDR3 protein has one entry. The profile shows tens of thousands of distinct CDR3 sequences, 3.4% of them singletons. Sequencing was performed on PBMCs. The origin of the receptors is a man aged 35 to 55 with multiple sclerosis. Both conserved end residues are part of each CDR3. A D gene is named only where the DNA matches it firmly. Part of the rows lack a size; the others show once, few, many or a class for expanded clones.

j_call	v_call	clone_size	d_call	cdr3_aa	cdr3_nt
TRBJ2-5	TRBV24-1	many	NA	CATSELSKGQETQYF	TGTGCCACCAGTGAACTTTCCAAGGGCCAAGAGACCCAGTACTTC
TRBJ2-4	TRBV12-3/TRBV12-4	NA	NA	CASSPNLAKNIQYF	TGTGCCAGCAGCCCTAACTTAGCCAAAAACATTCAGTACTTC
TRBJ1-5	TRBV28	many	NA	CASRLAGTNQPQHF	TGTGCCAGCAGGTTAGCCGGCACGAATCAGCCCCAGCATTTT
TRBJ2-7	TRBV12-3/TRBV12-4	many	TRBD2	CASSGLASNHEQYF	TGTGCCAGCAGCGGACTAGCGTCGAATCACGAGCAGTACTTC
TRBJ1-3	TRBV5-1	many	NA	CASSSDPGNTIYF	TGCGCCAGCAGCTCGGACCCTGGAAACACCATATATTTT
TRBJ1-6	TRBV6-5	NA	NA	CASSPQPVSPLHF	TGTGCCAGCAGTCCACAGCCCGTATCACCCCTCCACTTT
TRBJ2-1	TRBV30	many	TRBD2	CAWSVAGVGDEQFF	TGTGCCTGGAGTGTAGCGGGGGTTGGTGATGAGCAGTTCTTC
TRBJ2-3	TRBV7-9	many	TRBD1	CASSLGQGATDTQYF	TGTGCCAGCAGCTTAGGACAGGGAGCCACAGATACGCAGTATTTT
TRBJ2-1	TRBV20-1	many	TRBD2	CSARGGTSGSVF	TGCAGTGCTAGGGGTGGGACTAGCGGGAGTGTCTTC
TRBJ2-1	TRBV18	many	NA	CASLTANEQFF	TGTGCCAGTTTGACAGCCAATGAGCAGTTCTTC
TRBJ2-7	TRBV20-1	many	TRBD2	CSARGWTREGEQYF	TGCAGTGCTAGAGGTTGGACTAGGGAAGGCGAGCAGTACTTC
TRBJ1-2	TRBV6-5	many	TRBD1	CASSSQGGGYGYTF	TGTGCCAGCAGTTCCCAGGGGGGCGGCTATGGCTACACCTTC
TRBJ1-1	TRBV12-3/TRBV12-4	many	NA	CASSPPPGDTEAFF	TGTGCCAGCAGTCCTCCTCCCGGAGACACTGAAGCTTTCTTT
TRBJ2-7	TRBV5-5	many	NA	CASSLVRGSEQYF	TGTGCCAGCAGCTTGGTAAGGGGGAGTGAGCAGTACTTC
TRBJ1-5	TRBV20-1	few	TRBD1	CSARGTGGGNKTQNF	TGCAGTGCTAGAGGGACAGGGGGGGGCAATAAGACCCAGAATTTT
TRBJ1-2	TRBV4-1	many	NA	CASSQGQLNYGYTF	TGCGCCAGCAGCCAAGGGCAGCTGAACTATGGCTACACCTTC
TRBJ2-4	TRBV20-1	many	NA	CSARWSGGDNIQYF	TGCAGTGCTAGGTGGTCAGGGGGGGATAACATTCAGTACTTC
TRBJ1-2	TRBV20-1	many	NA	CSARDEARGSYGYTF	TGCAGTGCTAGAGATGAGGCAAGAGGCAGCTATGGCTACACCTTC
TRBJ2-7	TRBV29-1	many	TRBD2	CSALGLAGGYEQYF	TGCAGCGCCCTAGGACTAGCGGGAGGGTACGAGCAGTACTTC
TRBJ2-5	TRBV5-1	many	NA	CASSPWRGGETQYF	TGCGCCAGCAGCCCGTGGCGGGGTGGAGAGACCCAGTACTTC
TRBJ2-7	TRBV5-1	NA	TRBD1	CASRDGTGSYEQYF	TGCGCCAGCAGAGACGGGACAGGCTCCTACGAGCAGTACTTC
TRBJ2-3	TRBV20-1	many	TRBD1	CSASGTGGTDTQYF	TGCAGTGCTTCCGGGACAGGAGGAACAGATACGCAGTATTTT
TRBJ2-1	TRBV15	many	TRBD2	CATSRDGGAHNEQFF	TGTGCCACCAGCAGAGACGGGGGGGCCCACAATGAGCAGTTCTTC
TRBJ2-3	TRBV29-1	many	NA	CSVGGWGGLADTQYF	TGCAGCGTTGGTGGGTGGGGGGGCCTCGCAGATACGCAGTATTTT
TRBJ2-6	TRBV7-8	many	NA	CASSLNRATNVLTF	TGTGCCAGCAGCTTAAACAGGGCTACCAACGTCCTGACTTTC
TRBJ2-5	TRBV27	NA	NA	CDSSTRGETQYF	TGTGACAGCAGTACCCGCGGGGAGACCCAGTACTTC
TRBJ2-7	TRBV20-1	many	NA	CSAPVLYEQYF	TGCAGTGCCCCGGTCTTATACGAGCAGTACTTC
TRBJ2-5	TRBV20-1	NA	NA	CSAPGMRETQYF	TGCAGTGCCCCAGGGATGCGAGAGACCCAGTACTTC
TRBJ2-6	TRBV24-1	many	TRBD1	CATSDHRGFSGANVLTF	TGTGCCACCAGTGATCACAGGGGGTTCTCTGGGGCCAACGTCCTGACTTTC
TRBJ1-4	TRBV4-1	many	NA	CASSQEGYRNEKLFF	TGCGCCAGCAGCCAAGAGGGATACAGGAATGAAAAACTGTTTTTT
TRBJ1-2	TRBV27	many	TRBD1	CASSWTGGYGYTF	TGTGCCAGCAGTTGGACAGGGGGTTATGGCTACACCTTC
TRBJ2-3	TRBV24-1	NA	NA	CATGTETDTQYF	TGTGCCACCGGGACGGAGACAGATACGCAGTATTTT
TRBJ1-3	TRBV10-3	many	NA	CAISESELRILGGNTIYF	TGTGCCATCAGTGAGTCCGAATTGAGGATTTTGGGCGGAAACACCATATATTTT
TRBJ1-1	TRBV2	many	NA	CASSISQNTEAFF	TGTGCCAGTTCCATATCACAGAACACTGAAGCTTTCTTT
TRBJ1-2	TRBV12-3/TRBV12-4	many	NA	CASSLSSYGYTF	TGTGCCAGCAGCCTGAGTTCCTATGGCTACACCTTC
TRBJ2-7	TRBV2	many	NA	CASSASSYEQYF	TGTGCCAGCAGTGCTAGCTCCTACGAGCAGTACTTC
TRBJ2-1	TRBV6-2/TRBV6-3	NA	TRBD1	CASSGQVTNEQFF	TGTGCCAGCAGTGGACAGGTGACCAATGAGCAGTTCTTC
TRBJ2-7	TRBV29-1	many	TRBD2	CSVESPSGTYEQYF	TGCAGCGTTGAATCGCCTAGCGGAACATACGAGCAGTACTTC
TRBJ1-1	TRBV20-1	many	NA	CSARVGNQGTEAFF	TGCAGTGCTAGGGTGGGAAACCAGGGGACTGAAGCTTTCTTT
TRBJ1-5	TRBV7-9	many	NA	CASSSTGGNSNQPQHF	TGTGCCAGCAGCTCGACTGGGGGAAATAGCAATCAGCCCCAGCATTTT
TRBJ1-2	TRBV5-1	many	TRBD1	CASSLTGTGNGYTF	TGCGCCAGCAGCCTTACCGGGACAGGGAATGGCTACACCTTC
TRBJ2-1	TRBV3-1	many	TRBD2	CASSQDLNRLAGVDNEQFF	TGTGCCAGCAGCCAAGATCTTAATCGACTAGCGGGGGTTGACAATGAGCAGTTCTTC
TRBJ1-1	TRBV5-6	many	NA	CASSSQGQGTEAFF	TGTGCCAGCAGTAGCCAGGGTCAGGGTACTGAAGCTTTCTTT
TRBJ2-1	TRBV3-1	many	NA	CASSQLGEQFF	TGTGCCAGCAGCCAACTGGGTGAGCAGTTCTTC
TRBJ2-3	TRBV5-1	many	TRBD1	CASSLTGVSDTQYF	TGCGCCAGCAGTTTGACAGGGGTTTCAGATACGCAGTATTTT
TRBJ2-3	TRBV2	many	TRBD2	CASSFSGRRDTQYF	TGTGCCAGCAGTTTTAGCGGGAGACGAGATACGCAGTATTTT
TRBJ1-1	TRBV12-3/TRBV12-4	many	NA	CASQAGWRTEAFF	TGTGCCAGCCAAGCGGGCTGGCGCACTGAAGCTTTCTTT